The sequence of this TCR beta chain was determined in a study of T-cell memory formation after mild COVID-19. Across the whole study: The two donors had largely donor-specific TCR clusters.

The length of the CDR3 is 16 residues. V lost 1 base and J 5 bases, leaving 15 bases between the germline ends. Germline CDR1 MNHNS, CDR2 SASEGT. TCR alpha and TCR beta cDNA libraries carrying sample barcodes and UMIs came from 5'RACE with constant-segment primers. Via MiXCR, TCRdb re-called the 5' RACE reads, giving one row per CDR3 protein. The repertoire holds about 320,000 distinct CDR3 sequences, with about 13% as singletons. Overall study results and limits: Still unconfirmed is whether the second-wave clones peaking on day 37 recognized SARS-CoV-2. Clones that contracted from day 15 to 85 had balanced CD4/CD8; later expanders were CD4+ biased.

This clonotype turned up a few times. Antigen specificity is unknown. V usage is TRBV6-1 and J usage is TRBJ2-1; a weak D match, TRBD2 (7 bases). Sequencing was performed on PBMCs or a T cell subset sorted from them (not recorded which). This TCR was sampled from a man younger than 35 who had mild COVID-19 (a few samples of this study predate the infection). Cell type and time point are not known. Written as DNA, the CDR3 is TGTGCCAGCAGTGAAGATAGTGGCGGGGGCCACAATGAGCAGTTCTTC. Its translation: CASSEDSGGGHNEQFF.